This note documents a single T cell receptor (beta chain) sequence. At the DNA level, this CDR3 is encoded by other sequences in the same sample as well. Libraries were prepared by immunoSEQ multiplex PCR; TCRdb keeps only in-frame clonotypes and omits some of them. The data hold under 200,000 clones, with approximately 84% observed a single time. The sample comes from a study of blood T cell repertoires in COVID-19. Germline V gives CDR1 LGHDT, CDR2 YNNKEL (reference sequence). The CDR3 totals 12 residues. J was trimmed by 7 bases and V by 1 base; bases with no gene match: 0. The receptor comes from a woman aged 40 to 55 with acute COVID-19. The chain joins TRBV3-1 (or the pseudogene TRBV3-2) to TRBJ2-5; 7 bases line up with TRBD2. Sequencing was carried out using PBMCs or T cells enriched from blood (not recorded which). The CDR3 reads CASSQGGGTQYF. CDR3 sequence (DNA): TGTGCCAGCAGCCAAGGGGGGGGGACCCAGTACTTC.